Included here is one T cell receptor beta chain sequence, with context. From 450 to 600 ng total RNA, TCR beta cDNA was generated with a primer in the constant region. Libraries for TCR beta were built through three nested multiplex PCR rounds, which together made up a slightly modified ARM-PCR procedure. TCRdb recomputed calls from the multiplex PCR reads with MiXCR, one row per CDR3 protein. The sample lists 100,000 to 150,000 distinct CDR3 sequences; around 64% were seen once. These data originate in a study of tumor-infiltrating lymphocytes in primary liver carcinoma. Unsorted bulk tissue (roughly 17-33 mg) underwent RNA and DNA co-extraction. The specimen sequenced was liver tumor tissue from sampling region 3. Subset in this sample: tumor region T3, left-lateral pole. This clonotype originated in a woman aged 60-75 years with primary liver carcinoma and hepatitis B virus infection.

CDR3: CASSNPGQHSGNSTYF. CDR3 nucleotides: TGTGCCAGCAGTAACCCGGGACAGCACTCTGGAAACAGCACATATTTT. V usage is TRBV6-2 or TRBV6-3 and J usage is TRBJ1-3; TRBD1 matches at 7 bases. With V trimmed by 5 bases and J by 15 bases, 22 bases remained unmatched. Germline V lookup: CDR1 MNHEY, CDR2 SVGEGT. This CDR3 has 16 residues.